This TCR beta chain was documented in a study of T-cell memory formation after mild COVID-19. Overall study context: Largely donor-specific TCR clusters were found. Overall study findings and caveats: Day 15 to 85 contractors were CD4/CD8 balanced; later expanders leaned CD4+. Mostly located in CM and EM were contracting CD4+ clones, with contracting CD8+ clones located in EMRA.

The sample holds a few counts of this clonotype. Its target is not known. Germline V gene lookup returns CDR1 DFQATT and CDR2 SNEGSKA (reference sequence). V was trimmed by 0 bases and J by 1 base, leaving 21 bases between them. There are 18 residues in the CDR3. TCR alpha and TCR beta cDNA libraries carrying sample barcodes and UMIs came from 5'RACE with constant-segment primers. Using its own MiXCR run on the 5' RACE reads, TCRdb lists one record per CDR3 protein. The data show tens of thousands of distinct CDR3 sequences, with about 15% seen just once and 30% to 35% held by the top ten. The chain couples TRBV20-1 to TRBJ1-1; possibly TRBD1 for D (5 bases). The clonotype was recovered from an adult woman who had mild COVID-19 (a few samples of this study predate the infection). Cell type and time point are not known. The sample consisted of PBMCs or a T cell subset sorted from them (not recorded which). The chain's CDR3 is CSARDEGWKEVPNTEAFF. The CDR3 DNA is TGCAGTGCTAGAGATGAGGGGTGGAAGGAGGTACCGAACACTGAAGCTTTCTTT.